This note documents a single T cell receptor beta chain sequence. Its antigen is not identified. The germline gives CDR1 SGDLS, CDR2 YYNGEE. This CDR3 contains 13 residues. Trimming stripped 3 bases from V and 3 bases from J, with 9 bases between. The source of the sample is a study of graft-versus-host responses after intestinal transplantation. Using immunoSEQ multiplex PCR, the repertoire was profiled, and TCRdb retains in-frame clones only, with some absent. This sample has about 64,000 clones, with more than 90% found just once. The TCR comes from a human donor who was the organ donor for an intestinal transplant. The chain carries TRBV9 and TRBJ1-2; D unclear. This material consisted of unstimulated CD8+ T cells sorted from spleen or lymph node cells, taken before transplant. CDR3 in DNA: TGTGCCAGCAGCGGCCGAACGGACTATGGCTACACCTTC. It codes for CASSGRTDYGYTF. Supplemented by reference TRBV9 and TRBJ1-2, the full variable domain reads DSGVTQTPKHLITATGQRVTLRCSPRSGDLSVYWYQQSLDQGLQFLIQYYNGEERAKGNILERFSAQQFPDLHSELNLSSLELGDSALYFCASSGRTDYGYTFGSGTRLTVV.